The present TCR beta chain was sequenced within a study of cytomegalovirus exposure and HLA in healthy donors. Comment on this clone: Its antigen is undetermined.

Primers included in the PCR were 60 Vbeta and 13 Jbeta primers. Libraries were prepared by immunoSEQ multiplex PCR; TCRdb keeps only in-frame clonotypes and omits some of them. This sample has roughly 180,000 clones; around 80% occur once, and the top ten carry more than 1.1%. The CDR3 length is 12 residues. CDR1 is LNHNV and CDR2 is YYDKDF in the germline V gene (reference sequence). Trimming shortened V by 1 base and J by 5 bases, and 3 bases separated the two germline ends. Study-level results: At a 0.05 false discovery rate, a later analysis found some 18,000 TCR beta sequences to be associated with HLA alleles. As immune exposure information, only CMV serostatus was available. Three of the chains that were CMV-associated were confirmed in vitro to be specific for CMV antigens.

This TCR was sampled from a girl between 5 and 17 years old in good health and CMV-seropositive. Sequencing was performed on PBMCs. This chain connects TRBV15 to TRBJ1-5; the D is unclear. CDR3 loop: CATSRVDQPQHF. DNA for the CDR3: TGTGCCACCAGCAGAGTCGATCAGCCCCAGCATTTT. Supplemented by reference TRBV15 and TRBJ1-5, the full variable domain reads DAMVIQNPRYQVTQFGKPVTLSCSQTLNHNVMYWYQQKSSQAPKLLFHYYDKDFNNEADTPDNFQSRRPNTSFCFLDIRSPGLGDTAMYLCATSRVDQPQHFGDGTRLSIL.